The rows below give T cell receptor beta chains drawn from one sample of a study of shared clonotypes between healthy human individuals. Assay used: immunoSEQ multiplex PCR; TCRdb lists only in-frame clones, some missing. The sample has a few million clones, over 85% seen once. The sequencing sample was made of naive CD8+ T cells from PBMCs. The receptors come from a man between 18 and 29 years old in good health. Some clones in this sample may be carry-over from other donors' samples. Both conserved end residues are part of each CDR3. The D gene is left open where the match is weak. The size of a clone is reported for some rows only, either as once, few or many, or as a class for expanded clones.

clone size,D gene,V gene,J gene,CDR3 DNA,CDR3 protein
.,TRBD1,TRBV7-3,TRBJ1-5,TGTGCCAGCAGCACCGGGACAGGGGGCGTTCAGCCCCAGCATTTT,CASSTGTGGVQPQHF
.,.,TRBV19,TRBJ2-7,TGTGCCAGTAGTATCTACCCTGCCGGAACGGAGCAGTACTTC,CASSIYPAGTEQYF
.,.,TRBV27,TRBJ1-2,TGTGCCAGCAGTGCAAACCCAGGGGAGGAGGTGTATGGCTACACCTTC,CASSANPGEEVYGYTF
.,TRBD2,TRBV28,TRBJ2-2,TGTGCCAGCAGTCTCGCGCTGGGGAGGGAGGACACCGGGGAGCTGTTTTTT,CASSLALGREDTGELFF
.,TRBD1,TRBV2,TRBJ2-7,TGTGCCAGCGAAACAGGGGGTCAGCGTCTATACTTC,CASETGGQRLYF
.,.,TRBV11-3,TRBJ2-3,TGTGCCAGCAGCTTAGTGGCCACAGATACGCAGTATTTT,CASSLVATDTQYF
.,.,TRBV7-8,TRBJ1-4,TGTGCCAGCTCCCCGATCCGATCTAATGAAAAACTGTTTTTT,CASSPIRSNEKLFF
.,.,TRBV28,TRBJ1-2,TGTGCCAGCAGTCCTCGGGACGGAAACTATGGCTACACCTTC,CASSPRDGNYGYTF
.,TRBD1,TRBV5-6,TRBJ1-5,TGTGCCAGCAGCGAAACGGGACAGAGGATTCAGCCCCAGCATTTT,CASSETGQRIQPQHF
.,TRBD2,TRBV7-2,TRBJ2-1,TGTGCCAGCAGCTTAGGGGTCGTGTCAGCGGGAGGGCCGGGGTATGAGCAGTTCTTC,CASSLGVVSAGGPGYEQFF
.,TRBD1,TRBV6-6,TRBJ2-7,TGTGCCAGCAGTTACGATTTGGGGACAGGGGTCTACGAGCAGTACTTC,CASSYDLGTGVYEQYF
.,.,TRBV19,TRBJ2-7,TGTGCCAGTAGTGGTCAGGGGATAAGACCGACCGACCAGGAGCAGTACTTC,CASSGQGIRPTDQEQYF
.,.,TRBV5-6,TRBJ1-5,TGTGCCAGCAGCTGGTCCCCTAACGTACAGCCCCAGCATTTT,CASSWSPNVQPQHF
once,.,TRBV29-1,TRBJ2-7,TGCAGCGTTGAAGATGGAAACAGCGGCTACGAGCAGTACTTC,CSVEDGNSGYEQYF
.,.,TRBV9,TRBJ2-5,TGTGCCAGCAGCGGGGAAAGAAGTGAGGAGACCCAGTACTTC,CASSGERSEETQYF
.,TRBD1,TRBV7-3,TRBJ2-1,TGTGCCAGCAGCGTTTACAGGGGCCCCTACAATGAGCAGTTCTTC,CASSVYRGPYNEQFF